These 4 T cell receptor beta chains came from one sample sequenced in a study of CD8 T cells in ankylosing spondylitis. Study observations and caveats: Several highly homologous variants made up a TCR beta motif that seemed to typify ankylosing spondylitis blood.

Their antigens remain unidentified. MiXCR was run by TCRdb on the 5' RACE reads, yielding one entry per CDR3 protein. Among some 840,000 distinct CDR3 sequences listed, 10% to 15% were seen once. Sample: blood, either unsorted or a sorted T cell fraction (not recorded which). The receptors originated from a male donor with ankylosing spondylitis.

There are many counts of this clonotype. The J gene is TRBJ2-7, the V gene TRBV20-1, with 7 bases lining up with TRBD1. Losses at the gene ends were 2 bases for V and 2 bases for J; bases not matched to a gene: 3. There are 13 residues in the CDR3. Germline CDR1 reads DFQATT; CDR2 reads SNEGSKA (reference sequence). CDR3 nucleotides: TGCAGTGCTAGACAGGGGGAAGCCTACGAGCAGTACTTC. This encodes CSARQGEAYEQYF.

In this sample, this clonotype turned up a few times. The CDR3 spells CASSRNRVDTEAFF. The CDR3 DNA reads TGCGCCAGCAGTCGGAACAGGGTGGACACTGAAGCTTTCTTT. The genes are TRBV5-1 and TRBJ1-1; D possibly corresponds to TRBD1 (6 bases). This CDR3 is 14 amino acids long. Deletions cut 5 bases from V and 3 bases from J, with 14 bases between. Germline values: CDR1 SGHRS, CDR2 YFSETQ. Complete variable domain (other parts from reference TRBV5-1 and TRBJ1-1): KAGVTQTPRYLIKTRGQQVTLSCSPISGHRSVSWYQQTPGQGLQFLFEYFSETQRNKGNFPGRFSGRQFSNSRSEMNVSTLELGDSALYLCASSRNRVDTEAFFGQGTRLTVV.

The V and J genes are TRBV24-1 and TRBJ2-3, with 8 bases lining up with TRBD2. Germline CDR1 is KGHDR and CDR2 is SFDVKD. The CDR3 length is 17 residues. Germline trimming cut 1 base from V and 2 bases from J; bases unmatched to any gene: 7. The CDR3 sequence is CATSDFLAGPNTDTQYF. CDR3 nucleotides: TGTGCCACCAGTGATTTCTTAGCGGGACCCAACACAGATACGCAGTATTTT.

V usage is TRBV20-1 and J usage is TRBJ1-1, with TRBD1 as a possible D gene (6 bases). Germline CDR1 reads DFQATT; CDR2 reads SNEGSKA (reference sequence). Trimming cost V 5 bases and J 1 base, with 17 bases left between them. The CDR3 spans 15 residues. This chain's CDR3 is CSAYRDTLGNTEAFF. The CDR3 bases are TGCAGTGCTTACCGGGACACTCTTGGGAACACTGAAGCTTTCTTT.